The following is a T cell receptor (beta chain) sequence with its context. Per the authors' pipeline: Estimation of nucleated cell counts was performed using reference gene primer amplification. Sequencing used immunoSEQ multiplex PCR; TCRdb keeps in-frame clones, though not all of them. V and J calls and clone size are copied from that table; D and trimming were computed from the DNA. Altogether 400,000 to 550,000 clones are present, approximately 90% being singletons, with the ten largest covering around 4.4%. The sample is drawn from a study of blood T cell repertoires in COVID-19. Across the whole study: The origin of the acute and convalescent COVID-19 samples was the United States, Italy and Spain. From T cells, B-cell-depleted T cells, or PBMCs came the material, which was cDNA or gDNA.

The CDR3 loop spans 14 amino acids. The germline gives CDR1 LNHDA, CDR2 SQIVND (reference sequence). V trimming: 6 bases; J trimming: 2 bases; junction bases outside the gene matches: 6. This receptor was identified in a woman aged 25 to 45 with acute or convalescent COVID-19. Sequenced input: peripheral blood. This chain joins TRBV19 and TRBJ2-7; 8 positions match TRBD1. For the CDR3, the DNA is TGTGCCAGTAGCACGCGACAGGGGACCTACGAGCAGTACTTC. It yields the protein CASSTRQGTYEQYF.